Described below is a single T cell receptor beta chain sequence and its context. The antigen is undetermined. V lost 6 bases, J lost 1 base, and 10 bases lay in between. The CDR3 covers 14 residues. Germline-derived CDR1 and CDR2 are MNHEY and SVGAGI. Data came from immunoSEQ multiplex PCR; TCRdb stores just in-frame clones and leaves some out. The sample records approximately 130,000 clones, over 90% being singletons. This specimen comes from a study of T cell responses to AZD1222 COVID-19 vaccine. For the study at large: Pooled in the analysis were second doses at about 4 or about 12 weeks.

Study outcomes and limitations: Clonal diversity was possibly underestimated, and white British individuals and females predominated among donors. Dominant at 160-218 and 743-854, vaccine-associated CD4 TCRs also spanned spike.

This chain uses TRBV6-5 with TRBJ1-3, with D perhaps TRBD1 (6 bases). Sequenced here: peripheral blood, sampled on day 0 of AZD1222 vaccination. This sequence originates from an adult in good health. CDR3 sequence: CASRLQGSGNTIYF. The CDR3 DNA follows: TGTGCCAGCAGACTACAGGGATCTGGAAACACCATATATTTT.